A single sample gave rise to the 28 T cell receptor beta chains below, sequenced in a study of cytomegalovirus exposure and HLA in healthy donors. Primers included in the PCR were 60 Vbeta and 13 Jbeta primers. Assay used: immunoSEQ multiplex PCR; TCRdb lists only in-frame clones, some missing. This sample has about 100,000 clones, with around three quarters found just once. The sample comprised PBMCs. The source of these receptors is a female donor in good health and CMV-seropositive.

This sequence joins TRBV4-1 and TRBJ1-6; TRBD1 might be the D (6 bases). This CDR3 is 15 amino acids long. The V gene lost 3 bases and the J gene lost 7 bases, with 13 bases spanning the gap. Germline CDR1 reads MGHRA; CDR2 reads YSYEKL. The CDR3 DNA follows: TGCGCCAGCAGCCATGACCCAGGGGTCAATTCACCCCTCCACTTT. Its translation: CASSHDPGVNSPLHF.

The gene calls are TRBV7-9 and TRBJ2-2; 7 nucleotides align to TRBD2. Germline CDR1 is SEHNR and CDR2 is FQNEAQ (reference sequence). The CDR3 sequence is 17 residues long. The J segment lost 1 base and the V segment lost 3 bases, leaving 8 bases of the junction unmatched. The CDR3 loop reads CASSLGTITLNTGELFF. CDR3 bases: TGTGCCAGCAGCTTGGGGACTATAACTCTGAACACCGGGGAGCTGTTTTTT.

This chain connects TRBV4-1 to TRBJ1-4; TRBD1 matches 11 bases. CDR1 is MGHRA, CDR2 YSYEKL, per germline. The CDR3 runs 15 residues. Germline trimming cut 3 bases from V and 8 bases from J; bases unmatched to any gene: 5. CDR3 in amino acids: CASSQPGQGGEKLFF. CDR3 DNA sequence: TGCGCCAGCAGCCAGCCGGGACAGGGGGGAGAAAAACTGTTTTTT.

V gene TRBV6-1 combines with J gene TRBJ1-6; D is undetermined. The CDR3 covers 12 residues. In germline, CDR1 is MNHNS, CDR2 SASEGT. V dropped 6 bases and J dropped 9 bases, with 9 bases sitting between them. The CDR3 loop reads CASRMTGSPLHF. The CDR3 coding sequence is TGTGCCAGCAGGATGACTGGTTCACCCCTCCACTTT.

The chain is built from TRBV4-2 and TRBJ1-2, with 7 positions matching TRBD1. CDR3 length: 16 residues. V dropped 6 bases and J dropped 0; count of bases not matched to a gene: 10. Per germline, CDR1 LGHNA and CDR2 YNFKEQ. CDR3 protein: CASSIGGTDANYGYTF. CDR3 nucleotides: TGTGCCAGCAGTATCGGTGGGACAGACGCTAACTATGGCTACACCTTC.

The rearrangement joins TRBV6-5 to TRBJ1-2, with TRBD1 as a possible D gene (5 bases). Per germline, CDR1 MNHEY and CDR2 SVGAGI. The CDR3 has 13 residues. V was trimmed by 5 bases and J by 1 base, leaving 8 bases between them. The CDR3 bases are TGTGCCAGCAGTATCAGGGATAACTATGGCTACACCTTC. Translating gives CASSIRDNYGYTF.

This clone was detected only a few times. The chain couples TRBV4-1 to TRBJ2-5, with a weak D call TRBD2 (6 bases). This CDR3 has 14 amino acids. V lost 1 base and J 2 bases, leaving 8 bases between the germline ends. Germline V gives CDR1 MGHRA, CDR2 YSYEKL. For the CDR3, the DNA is TGCGCCAGCAGCCAAGTAGGAGGGCAAGAGACCCAGTACTTC. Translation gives CASSQVGGQETQYF.

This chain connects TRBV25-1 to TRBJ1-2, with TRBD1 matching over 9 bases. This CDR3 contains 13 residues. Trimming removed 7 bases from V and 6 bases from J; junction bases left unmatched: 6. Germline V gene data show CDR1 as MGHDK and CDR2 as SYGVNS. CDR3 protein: CASTPYRGHGYTF. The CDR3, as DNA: TGTGCCAGCACCCCTTACAGGGGGCATGGCTACACCTTC.

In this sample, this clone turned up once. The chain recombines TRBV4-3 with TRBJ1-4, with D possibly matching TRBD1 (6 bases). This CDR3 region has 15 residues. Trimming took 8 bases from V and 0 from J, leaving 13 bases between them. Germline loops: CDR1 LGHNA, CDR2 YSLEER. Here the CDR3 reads CASSSGVATNEKLFF. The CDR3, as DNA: TGCGCCAGCTCCTCAGGGGTGGCAACTAATGAAAAACTGTTTTTT.

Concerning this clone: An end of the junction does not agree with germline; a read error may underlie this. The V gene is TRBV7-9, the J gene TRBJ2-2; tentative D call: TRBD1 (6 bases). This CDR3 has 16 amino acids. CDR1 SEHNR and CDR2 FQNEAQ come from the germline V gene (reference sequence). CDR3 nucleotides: TGTTCCAGCAGCTTATCCCAACAGGGACGAGGCGGGGAGCTGTTTTTT. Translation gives CSSSLSQQGRGGELFF.

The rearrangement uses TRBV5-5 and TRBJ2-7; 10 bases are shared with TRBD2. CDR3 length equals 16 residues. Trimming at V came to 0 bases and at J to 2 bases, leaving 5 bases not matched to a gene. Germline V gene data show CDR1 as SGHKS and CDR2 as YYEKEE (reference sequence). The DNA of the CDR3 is TGTGCCAGCAGCTTGGGGCTAGCGGGAGTGGCCTACGAGCAGTACTTC. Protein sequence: CASSLGLAGVAYEQYF.

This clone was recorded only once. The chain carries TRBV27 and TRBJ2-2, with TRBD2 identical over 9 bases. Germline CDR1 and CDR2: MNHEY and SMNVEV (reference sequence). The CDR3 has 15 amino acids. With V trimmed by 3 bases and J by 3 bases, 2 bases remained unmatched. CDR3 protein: CASSFGLAYTGELFF. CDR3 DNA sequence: TGTGCCAGCAGTTTTGGACTAGCGTACACCGGGGAGCTGTTTTTT.

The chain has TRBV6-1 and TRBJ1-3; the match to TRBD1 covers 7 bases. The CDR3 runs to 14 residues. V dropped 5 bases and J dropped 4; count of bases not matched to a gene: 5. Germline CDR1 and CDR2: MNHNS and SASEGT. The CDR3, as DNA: TGTGCCAGCAGTCAACAGGGGATCGGAAACACCATATATTTT. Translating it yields CASSQQGIGNTIYF.

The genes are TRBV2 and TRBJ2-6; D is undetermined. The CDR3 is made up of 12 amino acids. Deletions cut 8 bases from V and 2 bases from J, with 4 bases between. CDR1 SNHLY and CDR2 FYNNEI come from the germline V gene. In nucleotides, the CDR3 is TGTGCCAGCCGAGCTGGGGCCAACGTCCTGACTTTC. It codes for CASRAGANVLTF.

The CDR3 DNA follows: TGCGCCAGCAGCCAACCGGACAGGGGTAACACTGAAGCTTTCTTT. Protein: CASSQPDRGNTEAFF. The V call is TRBV4-1, the J call TRBJ1-1, with 9 bases aligning to TRBD1. This CDR3 is 15 amino acids long. Trimming cost V 2 bases and J 2 bases; bases outside gene matches: 3. From germline, CDR1 is MGHRA and CDR2 YSYEKL.

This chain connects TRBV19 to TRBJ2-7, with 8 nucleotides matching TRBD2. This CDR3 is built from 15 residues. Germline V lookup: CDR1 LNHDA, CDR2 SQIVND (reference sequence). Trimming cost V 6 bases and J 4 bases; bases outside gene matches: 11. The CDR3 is CASSPSAGVTYEQYF. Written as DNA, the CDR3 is TGTGCCAGTAGCCCTTCAGCGGGAGTAACTTACGAGCAGTACTTC.

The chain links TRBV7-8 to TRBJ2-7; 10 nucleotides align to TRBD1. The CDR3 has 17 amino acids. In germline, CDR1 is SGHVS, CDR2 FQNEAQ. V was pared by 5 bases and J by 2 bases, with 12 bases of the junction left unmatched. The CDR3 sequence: CASSPVPRTGGTYEQYF. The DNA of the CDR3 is TGTGCCAGCAGCCCAGTACCCCGGACAGGGGGGACCTACGAGCAGTACTTC.

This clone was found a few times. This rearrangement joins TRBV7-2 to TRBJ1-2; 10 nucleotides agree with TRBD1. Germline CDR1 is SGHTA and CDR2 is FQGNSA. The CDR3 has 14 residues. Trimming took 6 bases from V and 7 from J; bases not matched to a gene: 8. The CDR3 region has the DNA TGTGCCAGCAGTTCTGGACAGGGGGGGGTTGGCTACACCTTC. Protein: CASSSGQGGVGYTF.

The CDR3 sequence is CASSLYGPGGVTDTQYF. The CDR3 DNA is TGTGCCAGCAGTTTATACGGTCCGGGGGGGGTCACTGATACGCAGTATTTT. The chain is built from TRBV27 and TRBJ2-3; 8 nucleotides agree with TRBD2. This CDR3 spans 17 amino acids. V gave up 1 base and J gave up 6 bases; unmatched junction bases: 12. Per germline, CDR1 MNHEY and CDR2 SMNVEV (reference sequence).

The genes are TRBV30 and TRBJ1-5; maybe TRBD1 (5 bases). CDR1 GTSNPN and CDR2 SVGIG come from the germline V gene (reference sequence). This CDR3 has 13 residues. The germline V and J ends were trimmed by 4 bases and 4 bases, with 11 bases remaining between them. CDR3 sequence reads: CAWNRGSNQPQHF. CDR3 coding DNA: TGTGCCTGGAATCGGGGGTCAAATCAGCCCCAGCATTTT.

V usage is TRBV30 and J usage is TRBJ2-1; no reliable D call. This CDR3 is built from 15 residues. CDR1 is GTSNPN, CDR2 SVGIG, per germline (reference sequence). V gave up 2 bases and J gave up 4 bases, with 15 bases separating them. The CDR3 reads CAWSPYFDGYNEQFF. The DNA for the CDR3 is TGTGCCTGGAGTCCTTACTTCGACGGGTACAATGAGCAGTTCTTC.

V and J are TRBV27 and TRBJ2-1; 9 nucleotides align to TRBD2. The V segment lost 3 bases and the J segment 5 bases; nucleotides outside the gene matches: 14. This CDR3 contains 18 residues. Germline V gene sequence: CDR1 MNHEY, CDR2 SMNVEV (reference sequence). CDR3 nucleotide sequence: TGTGCCAGCAGTTTTTACGGGACTAGCAGGGTGGGACACAATGAGCAGTTCTTC. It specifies CASSFYGTSRVGHNEQFF.

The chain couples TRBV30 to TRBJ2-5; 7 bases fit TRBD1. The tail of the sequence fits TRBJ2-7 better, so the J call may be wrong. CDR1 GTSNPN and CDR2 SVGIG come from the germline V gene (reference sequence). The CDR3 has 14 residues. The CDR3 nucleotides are TGTGCCTGGAATCCGGGACAGAGCTCCTACGAGCAGTACTTC. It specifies CAWNPGQSSYEQYF.

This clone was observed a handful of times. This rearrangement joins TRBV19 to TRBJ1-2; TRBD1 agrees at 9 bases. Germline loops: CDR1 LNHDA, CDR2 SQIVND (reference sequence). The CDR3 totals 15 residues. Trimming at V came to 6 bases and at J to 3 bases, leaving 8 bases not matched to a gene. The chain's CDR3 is CASRSPGQGYYGYTF. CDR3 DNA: TGTGCCAGTAGGAGTCCGGGACAGGGTTACTATGGCTACACCTTC. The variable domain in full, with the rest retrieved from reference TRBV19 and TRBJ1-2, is DGGITQSPKYLFRKEGQNVTLSCEQNLNHDAMYWYRQDPGQGLRLIYYSQIVNDFQKGDIAEGYSVSREKKESFPLTVTSAQKNPTAFYLCASRSPGQGYYGYTFGSGTRLTVV.

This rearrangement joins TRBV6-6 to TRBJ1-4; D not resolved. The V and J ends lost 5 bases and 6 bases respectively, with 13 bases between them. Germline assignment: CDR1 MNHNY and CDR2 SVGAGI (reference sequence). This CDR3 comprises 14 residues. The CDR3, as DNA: TGTGCCAGCAGTAAGCGACCCGGCGATGAAAAACTGTTTTTT. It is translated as CASSKRPGDEKLFF.

This chain's CDR3 is CASSSELAGVLETQYF. The DNA for the CDR3 is TGTGCCAGCAGCTCAGAACTAGCGGGAGTCTTGGAGACCCAGTACTTC. V and J are TRBV7-9 and TRBJ2-5; 11 nucleotides align to TRBD2. In germline, CDR1 is SEHNR, CDR2 FQNEAQ (reference sequence). The CDR3 sequence is 16 residues long. J gave up 5 bases and V 4 bases, and 9 bases lay outside the gene matches.

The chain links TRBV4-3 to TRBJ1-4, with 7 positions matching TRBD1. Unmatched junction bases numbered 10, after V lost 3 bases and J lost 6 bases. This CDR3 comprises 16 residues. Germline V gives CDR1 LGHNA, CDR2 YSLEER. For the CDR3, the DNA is TGCGCCAGCAGCCATAGCCGGGCAGGGGGGTATGAAAAACTGTTTTTT. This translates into CASSHSRAGGYEKLFF.

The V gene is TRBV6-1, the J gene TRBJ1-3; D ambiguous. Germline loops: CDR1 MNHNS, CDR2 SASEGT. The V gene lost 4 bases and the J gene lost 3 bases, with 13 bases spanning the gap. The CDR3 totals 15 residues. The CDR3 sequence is CASSASAGHGNTIYF. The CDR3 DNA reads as TGTGCCAGCAGTGCCTCGGCAGGCCATGGAAACACCATATATTTT.